The source of this TCR beta chain is a study of cytomegalovirus exposure and HLA in healthy donors. CDR1 and CDR2 (germline): LNHDA, SQIVND (reference sequence). Losses at the gene ends were 5 bases for V and 4 bases for J; bases not matched to a gene: 5. This CDR3 is built from 14 residues. 60 Vbeta and 13 Jbeta primers were used in PCR. TCRdb's table, derived via immunoSEQ multiplex PCR, lists solely in-frame clones and lacks some. The sample holds 75,000 to 90,000 clones, around 84% seen once. The source material was PBMCs. This TCR was recovered from a man aged 35 to 55 in good health and CMV-seronegative. V and J are TRBV19 and TRBJ1-5; TRBD1 matches 7 bases. The DNA for the CDR3 is TGTGCCAGTAGTCGGGACAGTGCGAATCAGCCCCAGCATTTT. Translated, it gives CASSRDSANQPQHF.